This T cell receptor (beta chain) is drawn from a study of T cell responses to AZD1222 COVID-19 vaccine. Only in-frame clones appear in the TCRdb table, and some are missing; sequencing was by immunoSEQ multiplex PCR. The sample contains 30,000 to 35,000 clones, roughly 90% of which appear only once. V dropped 6 bases and J dropped 0; count of bases not matched to a gene: 14. The CDR3 spans 19 residues. Per the germline V gene, CDR1 is WNHNN and CDR2 is SYGVQD (reference sequence). The sample holds one count of this clone. The specimen was peripheral blood, collected 28 days after the second AZD1222 dose. The receptor comes from an adult who received the AZD1222 COVID-19 vaccine. The chain combines TRBV10-1 with TRBJ2-1; 10 bases match TRBD2. CDR3 loop: CASSEPLASGGLSYNEQFF. CDR3 in DNA: TGCGCCAGCAGCGAACCCCTGGCTAGCGGGGGCCTCTCCTACAATGAGCAGTTCTTC.